This T cell receptor (beta chain) emerged from a study of blood T cell repertoires in COVID-19 (dated by TCRdb to the early 2020s). Looking at the study overall: Collaborator samples came from the United States, Italy and Spain and covered acute and convalescent phases of COVID-19. Where available, HLA class I and class II types were obtained from metadata supplied by the sample provider rather than from assay-based typing. Deeply sampled blood TCRbeta repertoires from subjects exposed to, actively infected with, or recovered from COVID-19 were included in the dataset. The prospective study material was composed of cDNA or gDNA derived from T cells, B-cell-depleted T cells, or PBMCs. The sample metadata nearly always contained a de-identified subject ID, COVID-19 status, age in years and sex. A freely available public database, intended as a resource for researchers studying the immune response to SARS-CoV-2, is where the repertoires were released. The samples were drawn from two sources: the first 160 participants of the ongoing ImmuneRACE study, and fewer than 1,500 subjects contributed by 6 global collaborators. Broad study findings and their caveats: The amount of clinical and demographic metadata varied by source and participant and was provided uncurated.

Worth noting for this clone: What antigen it recognizes has not been identified. The input lacks base qualities; no much larger clone sits a single base away.

From the germline V gene (reference sequence), CDR1 is LNHNV and CDR2 is YYDKDF. From its cysteine to its phenylalanine, the CDR3 spans 16 amino acids. Only CDR3 DNA is held: 48 bases, read in frame from base 1. V trim: 0 bases; J trim: 2 bases; unmatched bases: 4. Each collaborating institution followed its own protocols to collect whole blood in K2EDTA tubes. For TCRbeta analysis, collaborators shipped samples as frozen whole blood, isolated PBMCs, or DNA extracted from either of those sample types. The immunoSEQ Assay, a bias-controlled multiplex PCR, was used to amplify TCRbeta CDR3 regions from genomic DNA. Per the authors' processing: Nucleated cell counts per sample were estimated from amplification of reference gene primers within the assay. To quantify the absolute abundance of each unique TCRbeta CDR3 rearrangement, sequence reads were collapsed and filtered. For each sample, productive Simpson clonality was calculated as the square root of Simpson's diversity index across productive rearrangements. TCRdb provides this immuneACCESS table in a form limited to in-frame rearrangements. Some clones are lacking; in checked studies, under half of them reflect an unresolved V gene, and why the rest are absent is not known. V and J calls and clone size are those listed in that table; D and trimming were worked out from the DNA. This sample gives approximately 15,000 clones in total; about 77% of them show up just once. The ten top clones hold roughly 14% of the sample.

Sequencing used peripheral blood. Recombination connected TRBV15 to TRBJ1-3, and 7 junctional nucleotides match TRBD1. This TCR derives from a human donor in a cohort sampled during active COVID-19. The nucleotides are TGTGCCACCAGCAGAGAGACAGGGTACCCTGGAAACACCATATATTTT. It translates as CATSRETGYPGNTIYF.